This passage covers 19 T cell receptor beta chains from one sample sequenced in a study of CD8 T cells in Susac syndrome. RNA, at roughly 0.45 to 1 ug, was reverse transcribed with random hexamers. TCRdb processed the immunoSEQ multiplex PCR reads anew with MiXCR; each CDR3 protein has one entry. The table lists over 200,000 distinct CDR3 sequences, approximately 95% of them singletons. Sequencing was done on a sample of CD4+ T cells from PBMCs. The receptor source for this set is a human donor with multiple sclerosis.

The chain is built from TRBV24-1 and TRBJ2-3, with D possibly being TRBD1 (6 bases). CDR1 is KGHDR and CDR2 is SFDVKD in the germline V gene. With 6 bases removed from V and 6 bases from J, the gap between germline ends came to 12 bases. CDR3 length: 13 residues. CDR3 residues: CATSLPGADTQYF. The CDR3 region has the DNA TGTGCCACCAGTCTGCCAGGGGCGGATACGCAGTATTTT.

The chain links TRBV12-3 or TRBV12-4 to TRBJ2-4; tentative D call: TRBD2 (6 bases). The V and J ends lost 3 bases and 14 bases respectively, with 11 bases between them. CDR3 length: 11 amino acids. CDR3 sequence reads: CASSFLGGEYF. The DNA of the CDR3 is TGTGCCAGCAGTTTCTTAGGAGGGGAGTACTTC.

The V gene is TRBV20-1, the J gene TRBJ2-4, with 8 bases aligning to TRBD2. The CDR3 length is 15 residues. The germline gives CDR1 DFQATT, CDR2 SNEGSKA (reference sequence). Losses at the gene ends were 3 bases for V and 9 bases for J; bases not matched to a gene: 13. CDR3 protein: CSASINREGGSIQYF. The CDR3 nucleotides read TGCAGTGCTAGTATTAATCGGGAGGGGGGCAGCATTCAGTACTTC.

Written as DNA, the CDR3 is TGCGCCAGCAGCCCCGGGACTAGCGGGGGGGCAGACTACGAGCAGTACTTC. Translating gives CASSPGTSGGADYEQYF. The chain uses TRBV5-1 and TRBJ2-7; the match to TRBD2 covers 16 bases. V trimming: 4 bases; J trimming: 3 bases; junction bases outside the gene matches: 7. The CDR3 spans 17 residues. Germline-derived CDR1 and CDR2 are SGHRS and YFSETQ. The whole variable domain, filled in from reference TRBV5-1 and TRBJ2-7, reads KAGVTQTPRYLIKTRGQQVTLSCSPISGHRSVSWYQQTPGQGLQFLFEYFSETQRNKGNFPGRFSGRQFSNSRSEMNVSTLELGDSALYLCASSPGTSGGADYEQYFGPGTRLTVT.

The chain has TRBV2 and TRBJ2-3, with D possibly being TRBD1 (5 bases). The CDR3 consists of 15 residues. Germline V CDR1 and CDR2: SNHLY, FYNNEI. The V and J ends lost 6 bases and 0 bases respectively, with 13 bases between them. CDR3 region: CASSGGRTSTDTQYF. CDR3 nucleotides: TGTGCCAGCAGCGGCGGCAGGACAAGCACAGATACGCAGTATTTT.

V usage is TRBV24-1 and J usage is TRBJ2-7, with D maybe TRBD1 (5 bases). CDR1 is KGHDR and CDR2 is SFDVKD in the germline V gene. The CDR3 is made up of 12 amino acids. CDR3 bases: TGTGTTGACCGTCAGGGATGCTACGAGCAGTACTTC. Its protein is CVDRQGCYEQYF.

The chain recombines TRBV25-1 with TRBJ2-3, with no clear D. The CDR3 is made up of 12 amino acids. V lost 3 bases and J lost 7, with 8 bases in between. Germline-derived CDR1 and CDR2 are MGHDK and SYGVNS. The CDR3 protein is CASSDPLYTQYF. The CDR3 coding sequence is TGTGCCAGCAGTGATCCGCTCTATACGCAGTATTTT.

The chain combines TRBV29-1 with TRBJ2-2; D gene ambiguous. Trimming removed 3 bases from V and 0 bases from J, with 8 bases in between. Germline V lookup: CDR1 SQVTM, CDR2 ANQGSEA. The CDR3 is made up of 14 amino acids. This CDR3 is CSVDPGSNTGELFF. For the CDR3, the DNA is TGCAGCGTTGATCCGGGCTCGAACACCGGGGAGCTGTTTTTT.

The rearrangement uses TRBV6-6 and TRBJ1-1; D gene ambiguous. The CDR3 length is 14 residues. Per the germline V gene, CDR1 is MNHNY and CDR2 is SVGAGI (reference sequence). V lost 7 bases, J lost 1 base, and 13 bases lay in between. CDR3 sequence (DNA): TGTGCCAGCACCTTGGTCTTAGGGAACACTGAAGCTTTCTTT. As protein: CASTLVLGNTEAFF.

This rearrangement joins TRBV25-1 to TRBJ1-2; D gene uncertain. Trimming stripped 5 bases from V and 4 bases from J, with 14 bases between. Germline assignment: CDR1 MGHDK and CDR2 SYGVNS. The CDR3 runs 14 residues. The CDR3 loop reads CASSNRQPPYGYTF. CDR3 nucleotide sequence: TGTGCCAGCAGTAATCGGCAGCCACCCTATGGCTACACCTTC.

This chain joins TRBV29-1 and TRBJ2-1; 14 bases align to TRBD2. Germline CDR1 and CDR2: SQVTM and ANQGSEA. V lost 2 bases to trimming and J lost 7 bases; unmatched junction nucleotides: 1. This CDR3 region has 14 residues. The CDR3 sequence: CSVERTSGGNEQFF. In nucleotides, the CDR3 is TGCAGCGTTGAAAGGACTAGCGGGGGGAATGAGCAGTTCTTC.

The rearrangement uses TRBV29-1 and TRBJ1-2; D unresolved. The CDR3 is 13 residues long. The ends were cut back, 5 bases at V and 1 base at J, with 11 bases in the middle. CDR1 is SQVTM, CDR2 ANQGSEA, per germline. The CDR3 is CSVWAGVNYGYTF. In DNA, the CDR3 is TGCAGCGTTTGGGCAGGAGTTAACTATGGCTACACCTTC.

This clonotype appeared a single time. The rearrangement uses TRBV29-1 and TRBJ1-1; D is unresolved. Germline V gene sequence: CDR1 SQVTM, CDR2 ANQGSEA. CDR3 length: 11 amino acids. Trimming removed 8 bases from V and 1 base from J, with 8 bases in between. CDR3 in amino acids: CSHMGNTEAFF. CDR3 nucleotides: TGCAGCCACATGGGGAACACTGAAGCTTTCTTT.

This clonotype was counted a single time. CDR3 DNA: TGTGCCAGCAGCCGGGGGCCCTCCTACAATGAGCAGTTCTTC. Translating it yields CASSRGPSYNEQFF. The chain combines TRBV3-1 with TRBJ2-1, with D possibly being TRBD1 (6 bases). V gave up 4 bases and J gave up 0 bases, with 7 bases separating them. CDR3 length: 14 residues. Germline-derived CDR1 and CDR2 are LGHDT and YNNKEL (reference sequence).

The chain is built from TRBV27 and TRBJ1-2; D may be TRBD1 (5 bases). The CDR3 covers 12 residues. The germline gives CDR1 MNHEY, CDR2 SMNVEV (reference sequence). The V end lost 8 bases, the J end lost 7 bases, and 14 bases lay between the germline ends. The CDR3 loop is CASARTGGGYTF. The DNA of the CDR3 is TGTGCCAGCGCGAGAACAGGCGGTGGCTACACCTTC.

The CDR3 loop reads CASSVGTSGPTDTQYF. Written as DNA, the CDR3 is TGTGCCAGCAGCGTAGGGACTAGCGGTCCCACAGATACGCAGTATTTT. This chain joins TRBV9 and TRBJ2-3; 10 positions match TRBD2. Germline V gives CDR1 SGDLS, CDR2 YYNGEE. V shed 0 bases and J 2 bases; nucleotides not matched to a gene: 3. The CDR3 covers 16 residues.

V gene TRBV30 combines with J gene TRBJ1-2; possibly TRBD1 for D (6 bases). The CDR3 extends over 13 amino acids. V was pared by 4 bases and J by 10 bases, with 19 bases between. Germline V CDR1 and CDR2: GTSNPN, SVGIG (reference sequence). The CDR3 sequence: CAWTQGFTGYYTF. CDR3 DNA sequence: TGTGCCTGGACCCAGGGGTTCACGGGCTACTACACCTTC.

This rearrangement joins TRBV20-1 to TRBJ1-2, with 10 nucleotides matching TRBD1. The CDR3 consists of 14 residues. With 3 bases clipped from V and 4 bases from J, the junction kept 5 bases outside the gene matches. Germline assignment: CDR1 DFQATT and CDR2 SNEGSKA (reference sequence). CDR3 nucleotides: TGCAGTGCTAGCAGGACAGGGGGAAGCTATGGCTACACCTTC. Its translation: CSASRTGGSYGYTF.

The rearrangement uses TRBV10-3 and TRBJ1-6; D unresolved. The germline V gene encodes CDR1 ENHRY and CDR2 SYGVKD. The CDR3 is 16 amino acids. The V gene lost 2 bases and the J gene lost 3 bases, with 11 bases spanning the gap. The CDR3 sequence: CAISEAGSGYNSPLHF. In DNA, the CDR3 is TGTGCCATCAGTGAGGCGGGATCGGGCTATAATTCACCCCTCCACTTT.